The text below deals with one T cell receptor (beta chain). The source of the sample is a study of beta chain features in type 1 diabetes. Investigators reverse transcribed all isolated RNA, so they sequenced expressed TCRB transcripts. Here immunoSEQ multiplex PCR was the method, and the copy in TCRdb shows in-frame clones only, minus some. The table has 450,000 to 600,000 clones, about 30% seen once. Germline V lookup: CDR1 MNHNS, CDR2 SASEGT. The CDR3 loop spans 14 amino acids. V gave up 0 bases and J gave up 9 bases, with 12 bases separating them. What was sequenced was naive CD4+ T cells from blood. V and J are TRBV6-1 and TRBJ2-4; D ambiguous. This TCR was recovered from a man aged 18 to 30 in good health. For the CDR3, the DNA is TGTGCCAGCAGTGAAGCTCTCTTTAATAGCATTCAGTACTTC. Translation gives CASSEALFNSIQYF.